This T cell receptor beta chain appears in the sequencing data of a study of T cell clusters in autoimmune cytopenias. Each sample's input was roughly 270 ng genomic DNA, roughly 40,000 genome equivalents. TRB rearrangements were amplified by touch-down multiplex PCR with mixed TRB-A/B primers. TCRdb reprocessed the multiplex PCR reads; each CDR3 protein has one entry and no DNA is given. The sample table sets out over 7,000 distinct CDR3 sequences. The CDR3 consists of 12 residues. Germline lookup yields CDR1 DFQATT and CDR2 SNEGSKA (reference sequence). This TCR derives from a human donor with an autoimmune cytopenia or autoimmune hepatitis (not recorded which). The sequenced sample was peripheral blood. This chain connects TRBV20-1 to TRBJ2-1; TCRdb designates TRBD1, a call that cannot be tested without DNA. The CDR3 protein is CSASPGVNEQFF.